The clone carrying this TCR beta chain was counted once. Germline V CDR1 and CDR2: SGHTA, FQGNSA. V gave up 1 base and J gave up 1 base, with 7 bases separating them. The CDR3 runs 14 residues. Primers used in a second PCR of about 6 to 11 cycles were a sample-barcoded 5' primer and a J-beta primer mix. TCRdb analysed the 5' RACE reads with MiXCR anew, one entry per CDR3 protein. The sample lists under 1,000,000 distinct CDR3 sequences, about 47% occurring once. The source of the sample is a study of blood T cells in healthy people across ages. Source material: blood. The origin of this receptor is a man at least 80 years old in good health. The chain joins TRBV7-2 to TRBJ1-2; D is unclear. CDR3 sequence (DNA): TGTGCCAGCAGCTTAGATCCGGTTAACTATGGCTACACCTTC. Protein sequence: CASSLDPVNYGYTF.